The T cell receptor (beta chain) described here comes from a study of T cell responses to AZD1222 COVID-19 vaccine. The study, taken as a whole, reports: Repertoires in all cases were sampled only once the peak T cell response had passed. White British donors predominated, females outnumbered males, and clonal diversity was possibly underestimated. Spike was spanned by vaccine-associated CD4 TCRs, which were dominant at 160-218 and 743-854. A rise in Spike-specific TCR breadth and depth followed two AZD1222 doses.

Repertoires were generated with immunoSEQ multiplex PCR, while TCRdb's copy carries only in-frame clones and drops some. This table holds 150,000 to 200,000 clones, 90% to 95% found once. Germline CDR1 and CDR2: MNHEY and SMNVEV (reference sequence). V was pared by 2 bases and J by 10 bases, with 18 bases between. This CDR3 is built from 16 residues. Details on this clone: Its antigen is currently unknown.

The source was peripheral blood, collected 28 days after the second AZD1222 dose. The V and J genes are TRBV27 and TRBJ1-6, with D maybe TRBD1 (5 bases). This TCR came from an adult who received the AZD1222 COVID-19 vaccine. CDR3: CASSLVRGGSESPLHF. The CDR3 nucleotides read TGTGCCAGCAGTTTAGTTCGGGGGGGATCAGAGTCACCCCTCCACTTT.